The T cell receptor beta chain described here comes from a study of blood T cell repertoires in COVID-19. CDR3 length equals 13 residues. Germline CDR1 reads LNHDA; CDR2 reads SQIVND (reference sequence). The V and J ends lost 2 bases and 6 bases respectively, with 10 bases between them. Generated by immunoSEQ multiplex PCR, the TCRdb table keeps only in-frame clones and is missing some. The table shows approximately 260,000 clones, with 90% occurring only once. Sample: peripheral blood. This receptor was obtained from a woman aged 55-75 years with COVID-19, enrolled during active disease. The chain links TRBV19 to TRBJ1-1; D possibly corresponds to TRBD1 (5 bases). This CDR3 is CASSITGAAEAFF. CDR3 nucleotides: TGTGCCAGTAGTATAACAGGCGCGGCTGAAGCTTTCTTT.